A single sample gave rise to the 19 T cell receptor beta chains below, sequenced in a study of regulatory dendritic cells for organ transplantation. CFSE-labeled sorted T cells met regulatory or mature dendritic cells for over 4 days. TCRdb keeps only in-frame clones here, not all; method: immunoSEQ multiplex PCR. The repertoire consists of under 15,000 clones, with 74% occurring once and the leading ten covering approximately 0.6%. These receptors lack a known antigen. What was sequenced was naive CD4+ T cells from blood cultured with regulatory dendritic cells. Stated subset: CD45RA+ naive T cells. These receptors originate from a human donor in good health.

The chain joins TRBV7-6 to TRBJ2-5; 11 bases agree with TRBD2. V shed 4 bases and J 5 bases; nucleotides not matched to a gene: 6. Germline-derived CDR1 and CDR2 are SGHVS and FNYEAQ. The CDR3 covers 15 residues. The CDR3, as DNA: TGTGCCAGCAGCTATCGACTAGCGGGGCAGGAGACCCAGTACTTC. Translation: CASSYRLAGQETQYF.

The CDR3 DNA follows: TGTGCCAGCAGTCAAACAGATACGCAGTATTTT. Protein product: CASSQTDTQYF. The chain combines TRBV6-6 with TRBJ2-3, with no clear D. The V end lost 5 bases, the J end lost 3 bases, and 3 bases lay between the germline ends. The CDR3 is made up of 11 amino acids. Per the germline V gene, CDR1 is MNHNY and CDR2 is SVGAGI (reference sequence).

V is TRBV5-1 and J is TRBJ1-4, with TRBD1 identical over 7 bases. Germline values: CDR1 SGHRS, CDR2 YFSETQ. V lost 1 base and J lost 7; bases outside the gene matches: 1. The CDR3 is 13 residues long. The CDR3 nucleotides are TGCGCCAGCAGCTTGAGGGACAGTGAAAAACTGTTTTTT. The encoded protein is CASSLRDSEKLFF.

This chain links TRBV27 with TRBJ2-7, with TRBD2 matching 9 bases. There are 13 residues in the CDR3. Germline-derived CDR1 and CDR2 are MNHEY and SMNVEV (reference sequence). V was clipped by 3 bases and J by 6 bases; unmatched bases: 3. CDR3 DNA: TGTGCCAGCAGTTTGGCGGGAGGGCGCGAGCAGTACTTC. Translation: CASSLAGGREQYF.

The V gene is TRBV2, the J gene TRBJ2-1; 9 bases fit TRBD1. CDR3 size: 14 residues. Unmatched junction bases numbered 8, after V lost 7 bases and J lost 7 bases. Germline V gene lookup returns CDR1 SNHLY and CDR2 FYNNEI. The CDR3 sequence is CASTGTGITNEQFF. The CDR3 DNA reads TGTGCCAGCACCGGGACAGGGATTACGAATGAGCAGTTCTTC. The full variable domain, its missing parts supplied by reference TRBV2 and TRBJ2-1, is EPEVTQTPSHQVTQMGQEVILRCVPISNHLYFYWYRQILGQKVEFLVSFYNNEISEKSEIFDDQFSVERPDGSNFTLKIRSTKLEDSAMYFCASTGTGITNEQFFGPGTRLTVL.

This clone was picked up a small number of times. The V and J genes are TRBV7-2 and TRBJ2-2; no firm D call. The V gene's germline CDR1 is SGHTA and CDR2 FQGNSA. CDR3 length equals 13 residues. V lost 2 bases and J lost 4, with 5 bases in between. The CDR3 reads CASSLSATGELFF. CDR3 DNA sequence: TGTGCCAGCAGCTTAAGCGCCACCGGGGAGCTGTTTTTT.

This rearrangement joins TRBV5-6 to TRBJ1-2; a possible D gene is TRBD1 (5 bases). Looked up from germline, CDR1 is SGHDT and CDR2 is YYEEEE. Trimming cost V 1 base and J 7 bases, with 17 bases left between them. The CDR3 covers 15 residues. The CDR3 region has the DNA TGTGCCAGCAGCTTGATTACTGGGCAGGGAGGTGGCTACACCTTC. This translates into CASSLITGQGGGYTF.

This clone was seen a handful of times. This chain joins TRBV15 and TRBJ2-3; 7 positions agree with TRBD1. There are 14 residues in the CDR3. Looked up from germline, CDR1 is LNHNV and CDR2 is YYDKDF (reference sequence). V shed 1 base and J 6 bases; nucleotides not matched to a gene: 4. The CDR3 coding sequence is TGTGCCACCAGCAGAGGTCAGGGGGTCGATACGCAGTATTTT. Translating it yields CATSRGQGVDTQYF.

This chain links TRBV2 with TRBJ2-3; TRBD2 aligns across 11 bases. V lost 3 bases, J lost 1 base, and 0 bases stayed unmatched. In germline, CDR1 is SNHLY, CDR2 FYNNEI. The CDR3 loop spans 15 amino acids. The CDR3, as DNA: TGTGCCAGCAGTGAGGGACTAGCGGGCACAGATACGCAGTATTTT. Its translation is CASSEGLAGTDTQYF. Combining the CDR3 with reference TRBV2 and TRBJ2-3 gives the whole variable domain EPEVTQTPSHQVTQMGQEVILRCVPISNHLYFYWYRQILGQKVEFLVSFYNNEISEKSEIFDDQFSVERPDGSNFTLKIRSTKLEDSAMYFCASSEGLAGTDTQYFGPGTRLTVL.

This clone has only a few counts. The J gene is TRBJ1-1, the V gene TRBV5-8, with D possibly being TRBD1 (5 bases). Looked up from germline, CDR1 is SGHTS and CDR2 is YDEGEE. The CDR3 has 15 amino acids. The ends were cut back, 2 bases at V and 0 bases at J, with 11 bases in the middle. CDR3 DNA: TGTGCCAGCAGCTTAACCGGGACTGTGAACACTGAAGCTTTCTTT. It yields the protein CASSLTGTVNTEAFF.

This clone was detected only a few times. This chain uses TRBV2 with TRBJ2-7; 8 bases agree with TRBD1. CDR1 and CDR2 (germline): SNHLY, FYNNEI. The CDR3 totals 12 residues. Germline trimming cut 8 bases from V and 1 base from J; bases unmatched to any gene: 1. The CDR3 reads CASGQGSYEQYF. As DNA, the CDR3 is TGTGCCAGCGGACAGGGTTCCTACGAGCAGTACTTC.

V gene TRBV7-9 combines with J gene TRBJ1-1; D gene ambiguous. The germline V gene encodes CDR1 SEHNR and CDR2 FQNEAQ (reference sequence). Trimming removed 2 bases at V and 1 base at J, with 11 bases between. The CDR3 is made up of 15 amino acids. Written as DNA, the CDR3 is TGTGCCAGCAGCTTAAGCCCACCGCCGAACACTGAAGCTTTCTTT. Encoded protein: CASSLSPPPNTEAFF. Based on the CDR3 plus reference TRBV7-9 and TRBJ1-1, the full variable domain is DTGVSQNPRHKITKRGQNVTFRCDPISEHNRLYWYRQTLGQGPEFLTYFQNEAQLEKSRLLSDRFSAERPKGSFSTLEIQRTEQGDSAMYLCASSLSPPPNTEAFFGQGTRLTVV.

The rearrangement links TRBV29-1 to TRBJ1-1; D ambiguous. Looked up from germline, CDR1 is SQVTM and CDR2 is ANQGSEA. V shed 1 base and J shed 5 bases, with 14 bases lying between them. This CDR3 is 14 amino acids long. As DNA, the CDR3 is TGCAGCGTTGAAGGTGTCTCGAGGGAGACTGAAGCTTTCTTT. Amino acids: CSVEGVSRETEAFF.

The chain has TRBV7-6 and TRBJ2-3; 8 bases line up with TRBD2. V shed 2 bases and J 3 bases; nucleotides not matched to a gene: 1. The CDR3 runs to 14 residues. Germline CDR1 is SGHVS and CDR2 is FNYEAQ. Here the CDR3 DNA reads TGTGCCAGCAGCTTACAGCGGGGGACAGATACGCAGTATTTT. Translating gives CASSLQRGTDTQYF.

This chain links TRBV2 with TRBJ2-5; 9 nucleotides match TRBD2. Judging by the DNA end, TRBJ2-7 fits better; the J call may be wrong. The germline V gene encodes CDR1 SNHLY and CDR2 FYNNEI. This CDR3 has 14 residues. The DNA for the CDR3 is TGTGCCAGCAGTGGGGGACTAGCCCCCTCCGAGCAGTACTTC. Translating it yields CASSGGLAPSEQYF.

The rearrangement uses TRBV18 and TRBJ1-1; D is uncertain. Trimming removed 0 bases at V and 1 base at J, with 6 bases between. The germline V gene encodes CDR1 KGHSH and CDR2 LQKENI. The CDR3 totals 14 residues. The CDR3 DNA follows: TGTGCCAGCTCACCACCGAGGTCGAACACTGAAGCTTTCTTT. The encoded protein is CASSPPRSNTEAFF.

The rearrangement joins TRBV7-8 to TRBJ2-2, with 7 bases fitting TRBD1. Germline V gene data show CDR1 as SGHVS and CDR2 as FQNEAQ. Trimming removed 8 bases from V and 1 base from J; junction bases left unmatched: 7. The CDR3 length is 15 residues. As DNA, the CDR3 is TGTGCCAGCCAATCACAGGGGCTGAACACCGGGGAGCTGTTTTTT. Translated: CASQSQGLNTGELFF.

CDR3 in DNA: TGCGCCAGCAGCCAAGACCCGAATAGATCCTATAATTCACCCCTCCACTTT. The encoded protein is CASSQDPNRSYNSPLHF. The V and J genes are TRBV4-1 and TRBJ1-6; D is undetermined. The CDR3 covers 17 residues. Deletions cut 0 bases from V and 1 base from J, with 10 bases between. Germline V gene data show CDR1 as MGHRA and CDR2 as YSYEKL.

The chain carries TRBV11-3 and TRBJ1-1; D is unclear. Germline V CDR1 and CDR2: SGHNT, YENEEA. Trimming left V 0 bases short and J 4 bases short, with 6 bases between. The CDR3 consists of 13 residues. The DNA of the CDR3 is TGTGCCAGCAGCTTAGAGGCTTTCACTGAAGCTTTCTTT. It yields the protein CASSLEAFTEAFF.